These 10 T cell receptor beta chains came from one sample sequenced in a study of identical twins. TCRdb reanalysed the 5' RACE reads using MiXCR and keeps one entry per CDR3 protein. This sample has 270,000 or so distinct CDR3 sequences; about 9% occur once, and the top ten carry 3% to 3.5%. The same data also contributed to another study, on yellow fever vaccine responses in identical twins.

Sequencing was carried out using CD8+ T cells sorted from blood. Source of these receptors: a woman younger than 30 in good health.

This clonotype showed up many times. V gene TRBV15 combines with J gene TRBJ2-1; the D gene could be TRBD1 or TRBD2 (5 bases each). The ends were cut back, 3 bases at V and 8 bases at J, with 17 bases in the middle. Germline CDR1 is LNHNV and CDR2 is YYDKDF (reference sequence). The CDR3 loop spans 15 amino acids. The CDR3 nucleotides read TGTGCCACCAGCAGTTCGGGGCCCGACGGTCATGAGCAGTTCTTC. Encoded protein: CATSSSGPDGHEQFF.

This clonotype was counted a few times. CDR3 bases: TGCGCCAGCAGCCAAGATTGGGACAGGGGCGGTTCACCCCTCCACTTT. Amino acids: CASSQDWDRGGSPLHF. The V and J genes are TRBV4-3 and TRBJ1-6; 10 bases agree with TRBD1. Per the germline V gene, CDR1 is LGHNA and CDR2 is YSLEER. Germline trimming cut 0 bases from V and 9 bases from J; bases unmatched to any gene: 5. The CDR3 is 16 amino acids.

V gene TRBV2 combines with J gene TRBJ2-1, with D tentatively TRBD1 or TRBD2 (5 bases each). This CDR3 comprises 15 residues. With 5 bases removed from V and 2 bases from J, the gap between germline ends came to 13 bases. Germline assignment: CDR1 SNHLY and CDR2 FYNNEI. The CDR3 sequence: CASSFRGSTYNEQFF. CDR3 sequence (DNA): TGTGCCAGCAGTTTCCGGGGCTCTACCTACAATGAGCAGTTCTTC.

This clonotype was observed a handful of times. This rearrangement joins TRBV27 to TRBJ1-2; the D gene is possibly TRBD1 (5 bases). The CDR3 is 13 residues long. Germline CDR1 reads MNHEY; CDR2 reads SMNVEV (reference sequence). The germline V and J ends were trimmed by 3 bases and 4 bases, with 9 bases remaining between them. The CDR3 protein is CASSFQGGYGYTF. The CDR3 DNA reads TGTGCCAGCAGTTTCCAGGGCGGCTATGGCTACACCTTC.

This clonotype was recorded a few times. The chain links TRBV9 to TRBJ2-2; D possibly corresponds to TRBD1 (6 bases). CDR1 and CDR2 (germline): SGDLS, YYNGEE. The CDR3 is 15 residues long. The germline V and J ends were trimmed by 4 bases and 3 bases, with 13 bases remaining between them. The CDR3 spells CASSLKGDDTGELFF. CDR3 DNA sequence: TGTGCCAGCAGCCTGAAGGGGGATGACACCGGGGAGCTGTTTTTT. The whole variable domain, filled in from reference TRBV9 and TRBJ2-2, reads DSGVTQTPKHLITATGQRVTLRCSPRSGDLSVYWYQQSLDQGLQFLIQYYNGEERAKGNILERFSAQQFPDLHSELNLSSLELGDSALYFCASSLKGDDTGELFFGEGSRLTVL.

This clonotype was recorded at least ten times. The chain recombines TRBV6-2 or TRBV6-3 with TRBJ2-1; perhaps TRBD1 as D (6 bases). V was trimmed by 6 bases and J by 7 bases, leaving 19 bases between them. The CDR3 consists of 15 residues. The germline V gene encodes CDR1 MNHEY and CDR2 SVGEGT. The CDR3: CASSLGAGERNEQFF. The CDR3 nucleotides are TGTGCCAGCAGCCTCGGGGCAGGGGAAAGGAATGAGCAGTTCTTC.

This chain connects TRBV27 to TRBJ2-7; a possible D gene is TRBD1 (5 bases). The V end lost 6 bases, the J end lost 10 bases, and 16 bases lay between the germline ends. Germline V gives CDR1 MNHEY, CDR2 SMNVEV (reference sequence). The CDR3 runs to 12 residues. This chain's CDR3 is CASRSLQAIQYF. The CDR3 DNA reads TGTGCCAGCAGGTCATTACAGGCAATACAGTACTTC.

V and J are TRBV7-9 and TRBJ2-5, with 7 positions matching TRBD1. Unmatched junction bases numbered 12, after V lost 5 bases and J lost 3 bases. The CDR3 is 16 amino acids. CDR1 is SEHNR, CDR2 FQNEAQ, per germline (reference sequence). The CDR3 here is CASSPRQGVGEETQYF. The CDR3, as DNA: TGTGCCAGCAGCCCCCGACAGGGAGTTGGGGAAGAGACCCAGTACTTC. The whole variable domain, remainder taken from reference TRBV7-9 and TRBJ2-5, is DTGVSQNPRHKITKRGQNVTFRCDPISEHNRLYWYRQTLGQGPEFLTYFQNEAQLEKSRLLSDRFSAERPKGSFSTLEIQRTEQGDSAMYLCASSPRQGVGEETQYFGPGTRLLVL.

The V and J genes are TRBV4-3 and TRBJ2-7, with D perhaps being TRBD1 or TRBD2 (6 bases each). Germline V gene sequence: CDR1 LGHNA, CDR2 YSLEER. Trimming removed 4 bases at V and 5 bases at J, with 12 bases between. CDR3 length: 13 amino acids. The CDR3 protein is CASSPGGSDEQYF. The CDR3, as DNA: TGCGCCAGCAGCCCCGGGGGCAGCGACGAGCAGTACTTC.

CDR3 in amino acids: CATRTGTSVREQFF. CDR3 DNA: TGTGCCACCAGGACCGGGACTAGCGTCCGTGAGCAGTTCTTC. The V call is TRBV27, the J call TRBJ2-1, with 10 bases matching TRBD2. Per the germline V gene, CDR1 is MNHEY and CDR2 is SMNVEV (reference sequence). The CDR3 consists of 14 residues. With 10 bases clipped from V and 9 bases from J, the junction kept 12 bases outside the gene matches.